The entry that follows covers one T cell receptor beta chain sequence. What this receptor recognizes is not known. Base qualities are not provided; no much larger clone lies one nucleotide away. The data originate from a study of cytomegalovirus exposure and HLA in healthy donors listed by TCRdb under 2017. In the study overall: In an earlier analysis of several hundred of the donors, 250 to 350 Gb of sequence data and 117 million unique TCR beta sequences from some 170 million T cells were reported. An early release that covered roughly 600 HLA-typed donors contained about 300 gigabases of sequencing data and around 85 million unique TCR sequences. Of the 300 to 400 genotyped donors, 65% to 90% fell in the genetic ancestry cluster associated with self-reported Caucasian donors. The study aimed to test whether cataloging public T cell receptors could reveal signatures of past pathogen exposure. The study profiled the T cell repertoires of about 720 subjects by immunosequencing and related them to cytomegalovirus serostatus. Along with the approximately 650-subject first cohort, a separate validation cohort of over 90 different subjects was used. The study combined high-throughput TCR immunosequencing, statistical association of individual TCRs with disease status, and machine learning to predict cytomegalovirus infection status. A later analysis re-analyzed previously published TCR beta repertoires from approximately 700 donors and added high-resolution HLA genotyping to study TCR occurrence patterns. In the later analysis, no new phenotypic data were used to find candidate immune exposures; instead, reliance was placed on TCR beta sequences and their occurrence across donors. An earlier analysis of approximately 630 of the donors applied high-throughput TCR beta sequencing to assess whether each TCR beta V gene segment acted as functional or pseudogenic. Donor age, sex, ethnicity and CMV serostatus were compiled together with the repertoire data. A later genetic analysis took genome-wide SNP genotypes for about three fifths of the 666 donors and used that subset as a discovery cohort. All discovery cohort repertoires had been generated on a single sequencing platform. HLA typing covered class I and class II loci at four-digit resolution. The number of donors typed differed by locus, with about 629-630 for A, B, C, DRB1 and DQB1, more than 500 for DQA1, 600 to 610 for DPA1, and some 450 for DPB1. Because of strong linkage in the cohort, four to six DR-DQ haplotypes were treated as single units for association and clustering. Among some 400 genotyped donors of the cohort, an average of about 240,000 unique TCR beta nucleotide sequences were sequenced per donor, roughly 20% of them non-productive.

What the research found in general, with its limitations: Because some donors lacked HLA typing at each locus, the association tests relied only on the typed subset. In vitro tests confirmed that a few of the cytomegalovirus-associated TCR beta chains recognize cytomegalovirus antigens. A total of fewer than 200 TCR beta chains were listed by the study as associated with cytomegalovirus. In an earlier analysis of some 550 of the donors, most TCR beta V segments were observed in productive rearrangements about 90% or about 30% of the time, broadly matching IMGT annotations. Linkage disequilibrium might explain the correlated functional status among segregating V segments, but an unknown experimental factor could not be excluded. A later genetic analysis reported fewer N-insertions in productive TCRs among donors in an Asian-associated ancestry cluster than the approximately 700-donor mean. Strong co-occurrence of HLA alleles, especially DR and DQ, made assigning TCR associations to individual alleles difficult. Some IMGT-functional V segments, including TRBV6-2 and TRBV6-3, could not be told apart with the 87-base-pair reads, so those segments were excluded. Roughly uniform sequencing depth across donors was assumed in presence/absence analyses, although this assumption may not hold. A later analysis found that HLA-associated TCR beta chains were more clonally expanded and had lower generation probabilities than equally common non-associated chains. Only TCR beta chains were sequenced in this cohort, and the absence of alpha or paired-chain data limited detectable features. In a later analysis, several top co-occurrence clusters were reported to appear linked to parvovirus B19, influenza, CMV and Epstein-Barr virus. In a later analysis, the rate of TCR association differed among HLA loci, with DRB1 alleles having the most associated TCRs and HLA-C alleles having the fewest. Across donors, most TCR sequences were observed very rarely, whereas some public TCRs were present in many individuals. A further reported finding was that TCR beta sequences accurately predicted the HLA-A and HLA-B alleles for most subjects in the first cohort. A cluster of highly shared sequence variants was judged likely to represent a technical artifact of the sequencing pipeline. V-gene and J-gene trimming of TCR beta chains was associated with a missense DCLRE1C variant in a later genetic analysis, and the association was replicated in an independent cohort. According to a later analysis, most CMV-associated TCR beta chains appeared to be HLA-restricted, and the HLA associations seemed to be driven largely by CMV exposure. Because counts were too low, roughly 18 rarely observed V segments, including chromosome 9 orphons, were left out of the earlier analysis of 587 of the donors. The authors suggested that the approach could potentially be generalized to other disease states and immunological phenotypes. At a false discovery rate of 0.05, a later analysis linked under 20,000 TCR beta sequences to specific HLA alleles. The only immune exposure information available for the cohort was CMV serostatus. The classifier was reported to diagnose cytomegalovirus status with high specificity and sensitivity in both the original and validation cohorts.

The library was made by the immunoSEQ multiplex PCR assay. A mixture of 60 forward primers for TCR Vbeta segments and 13 reverse primers for TCR Jbeta segments was used in the multiplex PCR. The CDR3 region of rearranged TCR beta genes was amplified from genomic DNA by a multiplex PCR assay. The Illumina HiSeq System was used to sequence the amplified TCR beta libraries as 87-base-pair reads. The paper's processing steps were these. A later analysis tallied 75 million to 95 million unique TCR beta chains across the approximately 670 repertoires, and about 12 million of those chains were shared by two or more donors. Raw reads were error-corrected and collapsed into unique sequences with a nearest-neighbor algorithm that merged closely related sequences to remove PCR and sequencing errors. Alignment of CDR3 sequences to IMGT reference sequences was used to assign V, D and J gene segments. Each retained sequence needed at least a six-nucleotide match to both a V gene segment and a J gene segment. A rearrangement was called productive if the CDR3 had no stop codons and remained in frame with V and J, and every other rearrangement was called non-productive. CDR3 was defined according to IMGT convention as the region running from the second conserved V-encoded cysteine to the conserved J-encoded phenylalanine. The earlier analysis of some 580 of the donors excluded any sequence lacking an unambiguous match to a single V gene segment. In an earlier analysis of around 600 of the donors, V segments were called functional above 56.7% productive rearrangements and were called segregating when the between-donor standard deviation exceeded 5%. A statistical classification framework was built to diagnose cytomegalovirus status from the catalog of TCR beta chain sequences. In a later analysis, V and J genes were assigned by comparing TCR nucleotide sequences against IMGT/GENE-DB human TR gene sequences. Using the TCRdist pipeline, a later analysis assigned CDR3 sequences along with most-parsimonious VDJ recombination scenarios. In a later analysis, each TCR beta chain was defined by its CDR3 amino acid sequence together with its V-gene family, and reads lacking a unique V-gene family were excluded. To address suspected cross-contamination and a sequencing artifact, a later analysis removed 592 highly shared, low-generation-probability nucleotide sequences. For each public chain, a later analysis derived a clonal expansion index from normalized ranks of inferred template counts within each repertoire. Generation probabilities in a later analysis came from a VDJ recombination model fitted to out-of-frame rearrangements, and those results were checked against IGoR. In a later analysis, TCR-TCR, TCR-HLA and TCR-CMV co-occurrence was scored with hypergeometric tests, and a repertoire-size bias correction was applied to TCR pairs. In a later analysis, false discovery rates were estimated by permuting HLA or CMV assignments 20 times. A later analysis grouped co-occurring TCRs with DBSCAN, adding TCRdist sequence similarity when clustering within HLA-allele-positive subsets. Repertoires with fewer than 30,000 or more than 120,000 public chains were left out of co-occurrence clustering, as were about 5 repertoires with anomalous nucleotide sharing. The table was pulled from immuneACCESS by TCRdb, which kept in-frame rearrangements only. Such tables lose some clones; where checked, under half of the loss comes from unresolved V genes, and the rest has no known cause. V, J and clone size were drawn from that table, and D and trimming were deduced from the DNA. The table for this sample lists roughly 130,000 clones; approximately 70% of them were counted only once. The ten largest clones take up 1.5% to 1.9% of the sample.

The germline V gene (reference sequence) supplies CDR1 SSHAT and CDR2 FNYEAQ. After removal of 8 bases from V and 2 bases from J, the junction retains 8 bases not matched to a gene. Counted from cysteine to phenylalanine, this CDR3 has 14 amino acids. Only the CDR3 DNA is retained, 42 bases long and in frame from the first base. The cohort comprised 670 or so healthy bone marrow donors. At the time of sampling, every cohort member was nominally healthy, though immune exposures that went unrecorded were likely present. The donor tested CMV seronegative, placing the donor among the roughly 350 seronegative members of the cohort. A peripheral blood sample was provided by each donor, and peripheral blood mononuclear cells were used for TCR beta sequencing. The Qiagen DNeasy Blood Extraction Kit was used to extract genomic DNA from the blood cell samples.

Input material: PBMCs. Here the chain combines TRBV7-7 and TRBJ2-5, with 7 bases aligning to TRBD1. This clonotype was obtained from a man between 18 and 35 years old in good health and CMV-seronegative. The CDR3 loop reads CASAGAGGQETQYF. The DNA reads TGTGCCAGCGCAGGGGCAGGGGGACAAGAGACCCAGTACTTC.